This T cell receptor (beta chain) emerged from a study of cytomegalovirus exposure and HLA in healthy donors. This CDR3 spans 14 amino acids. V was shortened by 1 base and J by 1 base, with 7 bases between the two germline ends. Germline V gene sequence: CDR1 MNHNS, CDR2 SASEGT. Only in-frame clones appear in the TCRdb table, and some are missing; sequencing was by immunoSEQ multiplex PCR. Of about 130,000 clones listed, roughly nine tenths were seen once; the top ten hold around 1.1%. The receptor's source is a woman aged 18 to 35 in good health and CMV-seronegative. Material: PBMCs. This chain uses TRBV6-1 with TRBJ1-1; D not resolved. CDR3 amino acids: CASSEGVPNTEAFF. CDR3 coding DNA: TGTGCCAGCAGTGAAGGCGTCCCGAACACTGAAGCTTTCTTT.